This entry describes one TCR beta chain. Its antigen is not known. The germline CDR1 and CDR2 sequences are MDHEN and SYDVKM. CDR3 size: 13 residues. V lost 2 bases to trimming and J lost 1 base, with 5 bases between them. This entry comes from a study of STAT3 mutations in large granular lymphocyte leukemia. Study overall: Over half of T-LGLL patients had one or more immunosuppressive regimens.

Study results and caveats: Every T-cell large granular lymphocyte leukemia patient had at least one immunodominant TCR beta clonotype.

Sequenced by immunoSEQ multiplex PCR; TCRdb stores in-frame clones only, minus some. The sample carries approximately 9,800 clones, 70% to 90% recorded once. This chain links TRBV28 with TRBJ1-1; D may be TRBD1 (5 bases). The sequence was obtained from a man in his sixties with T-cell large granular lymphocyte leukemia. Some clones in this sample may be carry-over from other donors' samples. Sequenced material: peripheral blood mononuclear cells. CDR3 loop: CASSLGGNTEAFF. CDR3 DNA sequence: TGTGCCAGCAGTTTAGGGGGGAACACTGAAGCTTTCTTT. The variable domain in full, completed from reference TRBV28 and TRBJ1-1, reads DVKVTQSSRYLVKRTGEKVFLECVQDMDHENMFWYRQDPGLGLRLIYFSYDVKMKEKGDIPEGYSVSREKKERFSLILESASTNQTSMYLCASSLGGNTEAFFGQGTRLTVV.